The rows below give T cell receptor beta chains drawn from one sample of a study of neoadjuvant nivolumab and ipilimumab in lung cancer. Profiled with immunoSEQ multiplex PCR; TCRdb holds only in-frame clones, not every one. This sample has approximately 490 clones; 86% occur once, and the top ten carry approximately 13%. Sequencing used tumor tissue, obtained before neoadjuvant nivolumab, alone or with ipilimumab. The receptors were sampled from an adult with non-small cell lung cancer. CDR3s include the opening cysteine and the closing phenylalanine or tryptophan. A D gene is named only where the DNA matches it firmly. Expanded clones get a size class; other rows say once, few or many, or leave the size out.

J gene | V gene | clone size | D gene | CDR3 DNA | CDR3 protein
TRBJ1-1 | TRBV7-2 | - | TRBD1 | TGTGCCAGCAGCTTAGTTCAGGGGGCGGGCACTGAAGCTTTCTTT | CASSLVQGAGTEAFF
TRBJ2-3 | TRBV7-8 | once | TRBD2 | TGTGCCAGCAGCTTCCCAAGCGGGAGGGCCTTAGATACGCAGTATTTT | CASSFPSGRALDTQYF
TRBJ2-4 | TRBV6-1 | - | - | TGTGCCAGCAGTGCCGAATGGTGGGGCGCGGGCATTCAGTACTTC | CASSAEWWGAGIQYF
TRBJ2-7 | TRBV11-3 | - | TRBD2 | TGTGCCAGCAGCTTAGGAGGACTAGCGGTCTACGAGCAGTACTTC | CASSLGGLAVYEQYF
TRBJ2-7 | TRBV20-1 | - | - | TGCAGTGCTGGGCGCGAGCAGTACTTC | CSAGREQYF
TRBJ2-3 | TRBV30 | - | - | TGTGCCGGGGACAAACGAGATACGCAGTATTTT | CAGDKRDTQYF
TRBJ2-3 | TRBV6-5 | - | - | TGTGCCAGCAGAATGGACCAGGGTGCAAATACGCAGTATTTT | CASRMDQGANTQYF
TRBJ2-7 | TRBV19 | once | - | TGTGCCAGTAGTATTGTTGGGGGCATGAGCTCCTACGAGCAGTACTTC | CASSIVGGMSSYEQYF
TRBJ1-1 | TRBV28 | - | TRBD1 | TGTGCCAGCACCCTACAGGGGACCTTAATCACTGAAGCTTTCTTT | CASTLQGTLITEAFF
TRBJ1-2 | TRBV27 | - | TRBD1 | TGTGCCAGCAGTTTGACAGGGGCAGTTTACACCTTC | CASSLTGAVYTF
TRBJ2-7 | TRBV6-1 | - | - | TGTGCCAGCAGTGAATGGGACACTCAAACCTACGAGCAGTACTTC | CASSEWDTQTYEQYF
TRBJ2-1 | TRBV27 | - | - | TGTGCCAGCAGTTTATGGGCTTCGAATGAGCAGTTCTTC | CASSLWASNEQFF
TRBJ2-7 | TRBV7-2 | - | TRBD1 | TGTGCCAGCAGCTTAGGGACAGGGGGCCCCTACGAGCAGTACTTC | CASSLGTGGPYEQYF
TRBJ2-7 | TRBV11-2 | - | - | TGTGCCAGCAGCTTCAATGGGGGCGAGCAGTACTTC | CASSFNGGEQYF
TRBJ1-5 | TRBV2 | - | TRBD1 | TGTGCCAGCAGGGGACAGTACAATCAGCCCCAGCATTTT | CASRGQYNQPQHF
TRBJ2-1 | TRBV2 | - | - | TGTGCCACCCATAAGGGAGGAGGGTTCAATGAGCAGTTCTTC | CATHKGGGFNEQFF
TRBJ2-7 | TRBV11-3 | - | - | TGTGCCAGCAGCTCAGAATACGAGCAGTACTTC | CASSSEYEQYF
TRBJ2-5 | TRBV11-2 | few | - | TGTGCCAGCAGCTTAGTCTTTGCAGGGCTAGAGACCCAGTACTTC | CASSLVFAGLETQYF
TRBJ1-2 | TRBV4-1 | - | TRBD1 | TGCGCCAGCAGCCGACAGGGTCGGGACTATGGCTACACCTTC | CASSRQGRDYGYTF
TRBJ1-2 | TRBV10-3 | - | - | TGTGCCATCAGTGAGTCCACAGGCCACAGCAACTATGGCTACACCTTC | CAISESTGHSNYGYTF
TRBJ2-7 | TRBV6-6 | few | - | TGTGCCACCTCCCGGGGCCCCGACCGGTACGAGCAGTACTTC | CATSRGPDRYEQYF
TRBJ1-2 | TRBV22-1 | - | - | TGTCCTGGGAGGGTCGCCGGAAAGAGAAAGACCTATGGCTACACCTTC | CPGRVAGKRKTYGYTF
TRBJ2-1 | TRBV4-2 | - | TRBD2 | TGTGCCAGCAGCCAAGAGACGGGAGGGCCAAATGAGCAGTTCTTC | CASSQETGGPNEQFF
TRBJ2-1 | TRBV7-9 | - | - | TGTGCCAGCAGACCAAAATCCGGTCACAATGAGCAGTTCTTC | CASRPKSGHNEQFF
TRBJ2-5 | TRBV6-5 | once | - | TGTGCCAGCAGTGCGGGTGAGACCCAGTACTTC | CASSAGETQYF
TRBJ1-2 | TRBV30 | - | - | TGTGCCTGGAGTGTAGGAAGTGGCTACACCTTC | CAWSVGSGYTF
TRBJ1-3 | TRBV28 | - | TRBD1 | TGTGCCAGCAGTTTTTTTAATAACAGGGGTGGATCTGGAAACACCATATATTTT | CASSFFNNRGGSGNTIYF
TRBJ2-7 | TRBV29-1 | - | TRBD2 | TGCAGCGCCGGGGCTCAGGGAGGGTTGTACGAGCAGTACTTC | CSAGAQGGLYEQYF
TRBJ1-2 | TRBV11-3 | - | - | TGTGCCAGCAGCTCAACAGGCTCTGGGGGCTACACCTTC | CASSSTGSGGYTF
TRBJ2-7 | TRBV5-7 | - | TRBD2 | TGTGCCAGCAGCTTTAAAGCGGGAAAAACCTACGAGCAGTACTTC | CASSFKAGKTYEQYF
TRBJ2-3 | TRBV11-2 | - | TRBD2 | TGTGCCAGCAGCTTCCTGCCGGGACTAGCGGGTACAGATACGCAGTATTTT | CASSFLPGLAGTDTQYF
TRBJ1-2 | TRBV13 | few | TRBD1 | TGTGCCAGCAGCTCCTCCCCCGGGACAGGGTTGGACTATGGCTACACCTTC | CASSSSPGTGLDYGYTF
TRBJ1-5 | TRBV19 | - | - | TGTGCCACCACACAGGGAATAGGTAAGCCCCAGCATTTT | CATTQGIGKPQHF
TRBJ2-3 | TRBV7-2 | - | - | TGTGCCAGCAGCTTAGACGCGGGCACAGATACGCAGTATTTT | CASSLDAGTDTQYF
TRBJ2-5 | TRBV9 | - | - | TGTGCCAGCAGCGGGCCCGGAGAGACCCAGTACTTC | CASSGPGETQYF
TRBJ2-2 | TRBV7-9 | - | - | TGTGCCAGCAGCTTCGGAGACAGAAACACCGGGGAGCTGTTTTTT | CASSFGDRNTGELFF
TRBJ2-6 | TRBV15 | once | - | TGTGCCACACGGGACCGTCGCTCTGGGGCCAACGTCCTGACTTTC | CATRDRRSGANVLTF
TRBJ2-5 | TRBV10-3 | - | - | TGTGCCATCAGTATGCGCCTAGAAGAGACCCAGTACTTC | CAISMRLEETQYF
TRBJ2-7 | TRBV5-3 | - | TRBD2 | TGTGCCAGCAGCTTTAAAGCGGGAAAAACCTACGAGCAGTACTTC | CASSFKAGKTYEQYF
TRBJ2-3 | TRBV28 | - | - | TGTGCCAGCAGTTTCATATCCGGCACAGATACGCAGTATTTT | CASSFISGTDTQYF